This TCR beta chain originates from a study of radiotherapy plus CTLA-4 blockade in lung cancer. Overall study context: Around 18% of enrolled patients responded objectively, and about 30% had disease control.

Germline assignment: CDR1 SGHTA and CDR2 FQGNSA. Trimming removed 5 bases from V and 9 bases from J; junction bases left unmatched: 15. The CDR3 sequence is 15 residues long. Findings and caveats of the study: Reported findings show early blood T cell clone dynamics, with interferon-beta, best predicted response. In blood, tumor-derived TCR clones expanded after radiotherapy plus ipilimumab.

In the case of this clone: Its antigen is not known.

Data came from immunoSEQ multiplex PCR; TCRdb stores just in-frame clones and leaves some out. The sample lists about 85,000 clones, 86% seen once, with about 2% in the top ten. V gene TRBV7-2 combines with J gene TRBJ1-1; 7 bases are a match to TRBD1. The TCR comes from a human donor with non-small cell lung cancer who had a partial response to radiotherapy plus ipilimumab. The sample in question was peripheral blood, obtained from a patient treated with radiotherapy plus ipilimumab. The CDR3 bases are TGTGCCAGCAGCGGGACGACAGGGAAGCTCGCTAAAGCTTTCTTT. Its protein product is CASSGTTGKLAKAFF. Looking up the rest from reference TRBV7-2 and TRBJ1-1 gives the full variable domain: GAGVSQSPSNKVTEKGKDVELRCDPISGHTALYWYRQSLGQGLEFLIYFQGNSAPDKSGLPSDRFSAERTGGSVSTLTIQRTQQEDSAVYLCASSGTTGKLAKAFFGQGTRLTVV.